The clone carrying this TCR beta chain was recorded many times. This sample was included in a study of T cell repertoires in cytomegalovirus infection. TCRdb passed the reads through MiXCR, listing each CDR3 protein once. Here the sample spans over 250,000 distinct CDR3 sequences, about 26% being singletons. Germline CDR1 is SGHTA and CDR2 is FQGNSA. Trimming stripped 7 bases from V and 0 bases from J, with 12 bases between. The CDR3 extends over 14 amino acids. The V call is TRBV7-2, the J call TRBJ1-1; D gene unclear. Sequenced sample: PBMCs. The TCR originated in a human donor in good health (CMV status not recorded). Some clones in this sample may be carry-over from other donors' samples. This CDR3 reads CASTEGLLNTEAFF. CDR3 coding DNA: TGTGCCAGCACCGAAGGCCTTTTGAACACTGAAGCTTTCTTT.